Each of the 10 T cell receptor beta chains below was sequenced from the same sample in a study of identifying expanded T cells in peripheral blood. Clones were read by immunoSEQ multiplex PCR, and TCRdb kept only the in-frame ones, dropping some. The sample consists of 95,000 to 100,000 clones, around 88% of them appearing once. The sample comprised blood. All receptors derive from a person aged 18-70 years in good health.

This clone was recorded once. The J gene is TRBJ2-5, the V gene TRBV6-6; maybe TRBD2 (6 bases). The CDR3 length is 13 residues. Germline values: CDR1 MNHNY, CDR2 SVGAGI (reference sequence). V lost 6 bases to trimming and J lost 1 base, with 9 bases between them. DNA of the CDR3: TGTGCCAGCAGGGAGGGAGGCCAAGAGACCCAGTACTTC. Translating gives CASREGGQETQYF.

The gene calls are TRBV10-3 and TRBJ1-3, with 7 bases fitting TRBD1. Trimming removed 6 bases from V and 4 bases from J; junction bases left unmatched: 9. Germline V gives CDR1 ENHRY, CDR2 SYGVKD. The CDR3 spans 15 residues. The CDR3 DNA reads as TGTGCCATCAGCGGGGGACAGCCCCTGGGAAACACCATATATTTT. This gives the protein CAISGGQPLGNTIYF.

The J gene is TRBJ1-4, the V gene TRBV5-4; the D gene is possibly TRBD1 (5 bases). The germline CDR1 and CDR2 sequences are SGHNT and YYREEE (reference sequence). The V and J ends lost 3 bases and 4 bases respectively, with 10 bases between them. This CDR3 is built from 14 residues. The CDR3 is CASSWGSGNEKLFF. CDR3 in DNA: TGTGCCAGCAGCTGGGGGTCGGGTAATGAAAAACTGTTTTTT.

The chain has TRBV5-1 and TRBJ2-7; D might be TRBD2 (6 bases). This CDR3 spans 15 amino acids. Between the trimmed V and J ends, which lost 0 bases and 1 base, there was a span of 11 bases. Germline CDR1 is SGHRS and CDR2 is YFSETQ. CDR3 DNA: TGCGCCAGCAGCTTGGTGGCAGGGAGGTCCTACGAGCAGTACTTC. This gives the protein CASSLVAGRSYEQYF.

In this sample, this clone turned up once. The genes are TRBV5-6 and TRBJ2-5, with a possible D match to TRBD1 (5 bases). The CDR3 has 16 amino acids. Per germline, CDR1 SGHDT and CDR2 YYEEEE. Trimming took 4 bases from V and 2 from J, leaving 18 bases between them. CDR3 nucleotide sequence: TGTGCCAGCAGCGTAACAGCAGGGTTAGGGCAAGAGACCCAGTACTTC. As protein: CASSVTAGLGQETQYF. Filled out from reference TRBV5-6 and TRBJ2-5, the complete variable domain reads DAGVTQSPTHLIKTRGQQVTLRCSPKSGHDTVSWYQQALGQGPQFIFQYYEEEERQRGNFPDRFSGHQFPNYSSELNVNALLLGDSALYLCASSVTAGLGQETQYFGPGTRLLVL.

V and J are TRBV15 and TRBJ1-2; no clear D. V was clipped by 6 bases and J by 2 bases, with 10 bases between them. The CDR3 consists of 13 residues. In germline, CDR1 is LNHNV, CDR2 YYDKDF (reference sequence). The DNA for the CDR3 is TGTGCCACCAGGCCCGGGCGGAACTATGGCTACACCTTC. Translated: CATRPGRNYGYTF.

The J gene is TRBJ1-2, the V gene TRBV7-8, with a tentative D call TRBD1 (5 bases). This CDR3 is 13 amino acids long. Germline assignment: CDR1 SGHVS and CDR2 FQNEAQ. Trimming took off 2 bases at V and 2 bases at J, with 6 bases between the two ends. The CDR3 sequence is CASSLRGNYGYTF. The DNA of the CDR3 is TGTGCCAGCAGCTTACGGGGGAACTATGGCTACACCTTC.

The chain carries TRBV10-3 and TRBJ2-7; 8 nucleotides align to TRBD1. The CDR3 contains 13 residues. After removal of 7 bases from V and 1 base from J, the junction contained 3 bases not matched to a gene. Germline V gene lookup returns CDR1 ENHRY and CDR2 SYGVKD. The CDR3 sequence is CAIKGTGSYEQYF. In nucleotides, the CDR3 is TGTGCCATCAAAGGGACAGGTTCCTACGAGCAGTACTTC.

The V call is TRBV5-4, the J call TRBJ2-3; D unresolved. Germline CDR1 reads SGHNT; CDR2 reads YYREEE (reference sequence). V was clipped by 3 bases and J by 10 bases, with 9 bases between them. The CDR3 has 11 amino acids. CDR3 nucleotides: TGTGCCAGCAGCTCCGATTCGTCGCAGTATTTT. Translating it yields CASSSDSSQYF. Drawing the rest from reference TRBV5-4 and TRBJ2-3, the complete variable domain is ETGVTQSPTHLIKTRGQQVTLRCSSQSGHNTVSWYQQALGQGPQFIFQYYREEENGRGNFPPRFSGLQFPNYSSELNVNALELDDSALYLCASSSDSSQYFGPGTRLTVL.

This chain connects TRBV6-5 to TRBJ2-5, with 13 nucleotides matching TRBD2. This CDR3 is built from 15 residues. Germline loops: CDR1 MNHEY, CDR2 SVGAGI. V dropped 2 bases and J dropped 4; count of bases not matched to a gene: 1. The CDR3 loop is CASSYTSGGAETQYF. The CDR3 nucleotides read TGTGCCAGCAGTTACACTAGCGGGGGGGCAGAGACCCAGTACTTC.